This TCR beta chain emerged from a study of blood T cell repertoires in COVID-19. On the study more broadly: COVID-19 samples, acute and convalescent, were from the United States, Italy and Spain.

Germline CDR1 is KGHDR and CDR2 is SFDVKD. The length of the CDR3 is 15 residues. The V segment lost 4 bases and the J segment 6 bases; nucleotides outside the gene matches: 7. Using immunoSEQ multiplex PCR, the repertoire was profiled, and TCRdb retains in-frame clones only, with some absent. The sample consists of roughly 260,000 clones, approximately 89% of them appearing once. Material: peripheral blood. The chain couples TRBV24-1 to TRBJ2-1; 8 bases map to TRBD2. The TCR originated in a man in his forties who had recovered from COVID-19. Written as DNA, the CDR3 is TGTGCCACCAGTGAAGGCGGGAGGCGCTCCAATGAGCAGTTCTTC. This codes for CATSEGGRRSNEQFF.